This TCR beta chain came from a study of T-cell memory formation after mild COVID-19. Study results and limitations: Cross-reactive memory apparently joined, as some responding clones appeared in pre-infection memory. Contracting clones from day 15 to 85 had balanced CD4/CD8; later expanders favoured CD4+.

TCR alpha and TCR beta cDNA libraries carrying sample barcodes and UMIs were produced by 5'RACE using constant-segment primers. MiXCR, applied by TCRdb to the 5' RACE reads, yields one record per CDR3 protein. The sample carries roughly 550,000 distinct CDR3 sequences, around 20% recorded once. The CDR3 has 16 amino acids. Looked up from germline, CDR1 is SGHRS and CDR2 is YFSETQ. Trimming at V came to 3 bases and at J to 4 bases, leaving 9 bases not matched to a gene. This clonotype was picked up a small number of times. Its antigen remains unknown. The TCR sequence derives from an adult woman who had mild COVID-19 (a few samples of this study predate the infection). Cell type and time point are not known. The sample was PBMCs or a T cell subset sorted from them (not recorded which). The V and J genes are TRBV5-1 and TRBJ1-3; 8 bases are a match to TRBD1. CDR3 nucleotides: TGCGCCAGCAGCTACGGCGGACAGGGTTCAGGAAACACCATATATTTT. Its translation is CASSYGGQGSGNTIYF.